These 5 T cell receptor beta chains share one sample of origin, sequenced in a study of a mutant IDH1 vaccine in newly diagnosed glioma. Time point meaning: week 23, last vaccination. Topical imiquimod accompanied each vaccine dose, which consisted of 300 ug of mutant IDH1 20-mer peptide. Sequencing was performed with immunoSEQ multiplex PCR; in TCRdb, only in-frame clones are kept and a portion is missing. Of over 55,000 clones in the sample, around 80% were seen once. For these TCRs, the target antigens are not known. The sample was PBMCs, taken from a glioma patient whose treatment included an IDH1 peptide vaccine. These receptors were collected from a middle-aged woman with glioma. Some clones in this sample may be carry-over from other donors' samples.

The chain is built from TRBV13 and TRBJ1-2, with no clear D. Trimming left V 5 bases short and J 7 bases short, with 14 bases between. This CDR3 has 13 residues. Germline CDR1 and CDR2: PRHDT and FYEKMQ (reference sequence). CDR3 amino acids: CASSPPGVAGYTF. In nucleotides, the CDR3 is TGTGCCAGCAGCCCACCTGGGGTCGCTGGCTACACCTTC.

The V gene is TRBV6-5, the J gene TRBJ1-1; D remains unclear. The germline CDR1 and CDR2 sequences are MNHEY and SVGAGI. Trimming removed 7 bases from V and 11 bases from J, with 14 bases in between. The CDR3 is 11 amino acids. CDR3 in DNA: TGTGCCAGCAAAGCAGCCCAATTGGCTTTCTTT. Protein product: CASKAAQLAFF.

The chain has TRBV2 and TRBJ1-6; no definite D call. The CDR3 sequence is 16 residues long. The germline V and J ends were trimmed by 6 bases and 7 bases, with 19 bases remaining between them. Germline CDR1 SNHLY, CDR2 FYNNEI. The CDR3 nucleotides read TGTGCCAGCAGCGTCTTTAGGCGGGGAAGGAATTCACCCCTCCACTTT. Translation gives CASSVFRRGRNSPLHF.

The chain is built from TRBV27 and TRBJ2-1, with 7 bases lining up with TRBD2. The CDR3 contains 17 residues. The ends lost 6 bases at V and 8 bases at J; junction bases unmatched: 19. Germline CDR1 and CDR2: MNHEY and SMNVEV (reference sequence). CDR3 coding DNA: TGTGCCAGCAGCTCTACCGGACTAGTCCCCGGCTGGGATGAGCAGTTCTTC. It yields the protein CASSSTGLVPGWDEQFF.

The rearrangement joins TRBV19 to TRBJ1-1; D may be TRBD1 (6 bases). The V gene's germline CDR1 is LNHDA and CDR2 SQIVND (reference sequence). The CDR3 contains 15 residues. V lost 5 bases to trimming and J lost 4 bases, with 17 bases between them. The CDR3 here is CASSVIGGGGTEAFF. As DNA, the CDR3 is TGTGCCAGTAGTGTAATAGGGGGAGGGGGCACTGAAGCTTTCTTT.